The T cell receptor (beta chain) under discussion was sequenced for a study of spatial heterogeneity in lung cancer. Study in general: Alpha-chain sequences were consistently detected less often than beta-chain sequences. Raw sequencing reads included, on average, more than eight appearances of each unique TCR and UMI combination.

V shed 7 bases and J shed 6 bases, with 16 bases lying between them. The CDR3 spans 14 residues. Germline-derived CDR1 and CDR2 are LGHNA and YNFKEQ. The table lists this clonotype with many counts. Being off target in a library aimed at alpha chains, this beta chain has a size of little meaning. A unique molecular identifier was attached to every TCR cDNA molecule. TCRdb analysed the 5' RACE reads with MiXCR anew, one entry per CDR3 protein. Found here are about 13,000 distinct CDR3 sequences, more than 4.5% of them singletons; the top ten hold about two fifths. Time point in this sample: sample taken at primary tumor resection. Frozen PBMC, nontumor lung or tumor provided whole RNA, which was sequenced unsorted. Samples were donated by 72 untreated early-stage non-small cell lung cancer patients.

The chain combines TRBV4-2 with TRBJ2-4; D possibly corresponds to TRBD2 (5 bases). The clonotype originates from a human donor with early-stage non-small cell lung cancer. Sample: lung tumor tissue, taken at surgery. The CDR3 bases are TGTGCCAGCATGTCGTCTGGGGAGCCAAACATTCAGTACTTC. It yields the protein CASMSSGEPNIQYF.